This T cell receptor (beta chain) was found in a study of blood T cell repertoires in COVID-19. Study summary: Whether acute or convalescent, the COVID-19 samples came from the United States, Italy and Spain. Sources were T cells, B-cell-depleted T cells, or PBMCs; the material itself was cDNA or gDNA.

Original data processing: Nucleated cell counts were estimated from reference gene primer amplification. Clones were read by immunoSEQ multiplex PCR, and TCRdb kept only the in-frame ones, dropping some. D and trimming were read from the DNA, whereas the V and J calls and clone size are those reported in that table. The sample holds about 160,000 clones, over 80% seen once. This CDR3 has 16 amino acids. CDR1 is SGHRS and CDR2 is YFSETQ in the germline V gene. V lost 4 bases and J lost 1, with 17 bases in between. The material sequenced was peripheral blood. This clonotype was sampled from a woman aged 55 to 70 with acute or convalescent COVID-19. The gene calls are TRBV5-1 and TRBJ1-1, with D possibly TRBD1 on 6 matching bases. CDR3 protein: CASSLSQGQRNTEAFF. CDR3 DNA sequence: TGCGCCAGCAGCCTCTCTCAGGGACAAAGGAACACTGAAGCTTTCTTT.